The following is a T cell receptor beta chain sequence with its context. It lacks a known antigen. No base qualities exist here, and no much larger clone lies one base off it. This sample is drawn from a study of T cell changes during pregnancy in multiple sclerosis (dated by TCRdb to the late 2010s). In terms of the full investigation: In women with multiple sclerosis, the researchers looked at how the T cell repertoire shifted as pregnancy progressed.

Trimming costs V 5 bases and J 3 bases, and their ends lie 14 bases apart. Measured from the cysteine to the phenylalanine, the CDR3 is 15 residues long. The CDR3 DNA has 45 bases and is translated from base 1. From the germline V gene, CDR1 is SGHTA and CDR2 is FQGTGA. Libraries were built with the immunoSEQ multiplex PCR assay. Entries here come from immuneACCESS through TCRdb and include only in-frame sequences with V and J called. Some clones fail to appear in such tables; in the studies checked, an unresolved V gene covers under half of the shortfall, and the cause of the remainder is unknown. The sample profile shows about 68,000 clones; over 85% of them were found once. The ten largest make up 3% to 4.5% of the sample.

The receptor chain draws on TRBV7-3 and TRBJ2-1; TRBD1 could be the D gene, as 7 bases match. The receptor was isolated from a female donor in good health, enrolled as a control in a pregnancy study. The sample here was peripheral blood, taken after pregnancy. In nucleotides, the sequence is TGTGCCAGCAGCCTATCAGGGGGGTTCTACAATGAGCAGTTCTTC. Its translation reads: CASSLSGGFYNEQFF.